This T cell receptor (beta chain) was sequenced in a study of healthy donors' naive CD4 and CD8 T cells. Findings of the study overall: Bulk sequencing left alpha and beta chains unpaired. CDR3 charge plus V and J genes appeared to account for approximately 12% of CD4/CD8 variance.

CDR3 size: 13 residues. V lost 8 bases, J lost 0 bases, and 11 bases lay in between. CDR1 is SGHDN and CDR2 is FVKESK in the germline V gene. A linear amplification protocol produced the TCR libraries from around 510 ng of total RNA. TCRdb re-called the reads with MiXCR, one entry per CDR3 protein. The sample includes about 200,000 distinct CDR3 sequences, about four fifths of them seen just once. A word on this clonotype: Antigen: not known.

This TCR was sampled from a pool of human donors in good health; the sample pools cells from several healthy donors. This chain joins TRBV14 and TRBJ2-7; D not resolved. The sample consisted of naive CD4+ and CD8+ T cells sorted from blood, pooled from several donors. The DNA for the CDR3 is TGTGCCAGCGCTGCCCTAGTCTCCTACGAGCAGTACTTC. The encoded protein is CASAALVSYEQYF. The variable domain in full, completed from reference TRBV14 and TRBJ2-7, reads EAGVTQFPSHSVIEKGQTVTLRCDPISGHDNLYWYRRVMGKEIKFLLHFVKESKQDESGMPNNRFLAERTGGTYSTLKVQPAELEDSGVYFCASAALVSYEQYFGPGTRLTVT.